Described below is a single TCR beta chain sequence and its context. The data belong to a study of blood T cell repertoires in COVID-19. Study-level information: Sites in the United States, Italy and Spain provided acute and convalescent COVID-19 samples. T cells, B-cell-depleted T cells, or PBMCs supplied cDNA or gDNA.

Trimming took 4 bases from V and 6 from J; bases not matched to a gene: 7. The germline V gene has CDR1 MNHNY and CDR2 SVGAGI (reference sequence). CDR3 length equals 14 residues. In the original workflow: Nucleated cell number was recorded as an estimate derived from reference gene primer amplification. Assay: immunoSEQ multiplex PCR; the TCRdb copy retains only in-frame clones and omits some. V and J calls and clone size are given by that table; D and trimming were obtained from the DNA. The data contain 150,000 or so clones, roughly 83% of them singletons. Source material: peripheral blood. The V gene is TRBV6-6, the J gene TRBJ1-1, with 8 bases lining up with TRBD1. This TCR was sampled from a man aged 18 to 29 with active or convalescent COVID-19. The CDR3 bases are TGTGCCAGCAGTTCGGGACAGGAGGTCTCTGAAGCTTTCTTT. It encodes CASSSGQEVSEAFF.